This TCR beta chain stems from a study of a mutant IDH1 vaccine in newly diagnosed glioma (dated by TCRdb to about 2021). Study-level background: Patients were given eight vaccinations, in weeks 1, 3, 5, 7, 11, 15, 19 and 23, which matched visits V03 through V10. Vaccination was initiated 4-6 weeks after radiotherapy alone, or concurrently with temozolomide cycles in the chemotherapy-containing groups. Of the roughly 34 treated patients, about 62% were male and approximately 38% were female, and a mean age of about 37 years was recorded. Before enrollment, patients had received standard therapy of radiotherapy alone, temozolomide alone, or radiochemotherapy with temozolomide; most received the combination. Peripheral blood was collected at six visits: V03 (baseline), V05, V07, V10, V12 and V13. Longitudinal TCRB deep sequencing was performed for about two dozen treated patients wherever samples were available for exploratory analyses. Broad study findings and their caveats: The authors stated that sample limitations prevented analyses of patient blood samples from being reproduced. Changes in the top peripheral T cell clonotypes picked up by TCRB sequencing did not appear to be linked to pseudoprogression. PBMC samples for TCRB deep sequencing were selected based on availability. Vaccine-induced immune responses across multiple MHC alleles were detected in approximately 93% of patients.

This sample's time point label indicates: week 23, last vaccination. Every vaccine dose consisted of 300 ug of a 20-mer mutant IDH1 peptide in Montanide, administered subcutaneously together with topical imiquimod. The donors had newly diagnosed IDH1-mutant astrocytomas of WHO grade 3 or 4 that showed loss of nuclear ATRX. The samples were drawn from NOA16, a multicentre, single-arm, open-label phase I trial in Germany that tested a mutant IDH1 peptide vaccine in humans for the first time. Genomic DNA for TCRB sequencing was extracted from EDTA blood using the DNeasy Blood and Tissue Kit. This clone appeared once. No cognate antigen has been identified for it. There are no base qualities to consult, and no much larger clone falls within one base. Relative to germline, V is 0 bases shorter and J is 0 bases shorter, with 24 bases between their ends. Measured from the cysteine to the phenylalanine, the CDR3 is 21 residues long. CDR3 DNA only is kept here, 63 bases in frame from base 1. Looking up the germline V gene yields CDR1 MGHRA and CDR2 YSYEKL.

The protocol used for the library was the immunoSEQ multiplex PCR assay. Rearranged TCR beta chain sequences were amplified using the hsTCRB Kit according to the manufacturer's protocol. An Illumina MiSeq was used to sequence the TCRB libraries. Turning to the authors' computational methods: The proprietary platform of the kit vendor was used for demultiplexing, trimming and gene mapping. The table was pulled from immuneACCESS by TCRdb, which kept in-frame rearrangements only. Such tables lose some clones; where checked, under half of the loss comes from unresolved V genes, and the rest has no known cause. The DNA was the basis for D and trimming; V, J and clone size are from that table. The sample yields about 38,000 clones; 81% were counted once. 5.1% of the sample belongs to the ten largest clones.

The clonotype was recovered from a man aged 35 to 55 with glioma. The chain is encoded by TRBV4-1 joined to TRBJ1-5, with TRBD1 tentatively as D gene (6 bases match). Source: PBMCs, taken from a glioma patient whose treatment included an IDH1 peptide vaccine. The CDR3 amino acid sequence is: CASSQEPPLGQFSYSNQPQHF. The DNA sequence is TGCGCCAGCAGCCAAGAGCCACCCCTGGGACAATTTTCGTATAGCAATCAGCCCCAGCATTTT.